These 22 T cell receptor beta chains came from one sample sequenced in a study of T-cell reconstitution after alpha-beta-depleted transplantation in children. Library preparation (for TCRbeta) was performed with unique molecular identifiers. TCRdb analysed the PCR reads with MiXCR anew, one entry per CDR3 protein. The data show 540,000 or so distinct CDR3 sequences, around 23% seen once. This specimen consisted of PBMCs, mostly from graft donor cells, obtained 360 days after TCRalphabeta/CD19-depleted stem cell transplant. The receptors come from a boy in the first two years of life who had a stem cell transplant for acute myeloid leukemia, so the T cells may come from the graft donor.

This clonotype has a handful of counts. This chain connects TRBV13 to TRBJ2-4, with D maybe TRBD2 (5 bases). This CDR3 region has 15 residues. Germline loops: CDR1 PRHDT, CDR2 FYEKMQ (reference sequence). Trimming stripped 5 bases from V and 3 bases from J, with 14 bases between. For the CDR3, the DNA is TGTGCCAGCAGCCCGAGGGCGTTAGGCAAAAACATTCAGTACTTC. This sequence encodes CASSPRALGKNIQYF.

Many counts were recorded for this clonotype. This rearrangement joins TRBV5-4 to TRBJ2-1; D unresolved. CDR3 length: 15 amino acids. Germline CDR1 reads SGHNT; CDR2 reads YYREEE (reference sequence). Trimming took off 4 bases at V and 0 bases at J, with 11 bases between the two ends. CDR3 in DNA: TGTGCCAGCAGCCCGGACCTTAGCTCCTACAATGAGCAGTTCTTC. Amino acids: CASSPDLSSYNEQFF. Using reference TRBV5-4 and TRBJ2-1 for the parts outside the CDR3, the full variable domain is ETGVTQSPTHLIKTRGQQVTLRCSSQSGHNTVSWYQQALGQGPQFIFQYYREEENGRGNFPPRFSGLQFPNYSSELNVNALELDDSALYLCASSPDLSSYNEQFFGPGTRLTVL.

The chain recombines TRBV18 with TRBJ1-1; D ambiguous. The CDR3 length is 14 residues. Trimming cost V 1 base and J 1 base, with 7 bases left between them. CDR1 KGHSH and CDR2 LQKENI come from the germline V gene. CDR3 protein: CASSPLVSNTEAFF. In DNA, the CDR3 is TGTGCCAGCTCACCACTGGTCTCGAACACTGAAGCTTTCTTT.

This clonotype was recorded a few times. The V and J genes are TRBV7-8 and TRBJ2-7; 10 nucleotides align to TRBD2. Per the germline V gene, CDR1 is SGHVS and CDR2 is FQNEAQ. The CDR3 spans 17 residues. J was trimmed by 5 bases and V by 4 bases; bases with no gene match: 14. The CDR3 sequence is CASSSKSGGARFNEQYF. The CDR3 DNA reads TGTGCCAGCAGCTCCAAGAGCGGGGGGGCAAGATTTAACGAGCAGTACTTC. The variable domain in full, with the rest retrieved from reference TRBV7-8 and TRBJ2-7, is GAGVSQSPRYKVAKRGQDVALRCDPISGHVSLFWYQQALGQGPEFLTYFQNEAQLDKSGLPSDRFFAERPEGSVSTLKIQRTQQEDSAVYLCASSSKSGGARFNEQYFGPGTRLTVT.

This clonotype was detected only a few times. The chain links TRBV25-1 to TRBJ2-2; 8 nucleotides agree with TRBD1. Germline-derived CDR1 and CDR2 are MGHDK and SYGVNS. Trimming at V came to 6 bases and at J to 3 bases, leaving 9 bases not matched to a gene. The CDR3 has 16 residues. This CDR3 reads CASSAGQGWYTGELFF. The CDR3 region has the DNA TGTGCCAGCAGCGCTGGACAGGGATGGTACACCGGGGAGCTGTTTTTT. Full variable domain (rest looked up from reference TRBV25-1 and TRBJ2-2): EADIYQTPRYLVIGTGKKITLECSQTMGHDKMYWYQQDPGMELHLIHYSYGVNSTEKGDLSSESTVSRIRTEHFPLTLESARPSHTSQYLCASSAGQGWYTGELFFGEGSRLTVL.

This clonotype was observed many times. V is TRBV20-1 and J is TRBJ2-1, with TRBD2 matching over 14 bases. Germline lookup yields CDR1 DFQATT and CDR2 SNEGSKA (reference sequence). The CDR3 length is 15 residues. V shed 6 bases, J shed 4 bases, and the junction held 5 bases outside the gene matches. The CDR3 DNA reads TGCAGTGCGACTAGCGGGGGGGCCTCATACAATGAGCAGTTCTTC. This codes for CSATSGGASYNEQFF.

The J gene is TRBJ2-1, the V gene TRBV25-1; D gene unclear. The CDR3 is 11 residues long. Germline V gene sequence: CDR1 MGHDK, CDR2 SYGVNS. The ends were cut back, 8 bases at V and 8 bases at J, with 10 bases in the middle. CDR3 nucleotide sequence: TGTGCCAGCCTGTTTAGGTATGAGCAGTTCTTC. Its translation: CASLFRYEQFF.

This clonotype was seen a few times. This chain connects TRBV27 to TRBJ2-7; tentatively, D is TRBD1 or TRBD2 (6 bases each). The CDR3 is made up of 17 amino acids. Germline V lookup: CDR1 MNHEY, CDR2 SMNVEV (reference sequence). Trimming stripped 0 bases from V and 0 bases from J, with 15 bases between. The CDR3 loop reads CASSLSGAGLSSYEQYF. The CDR3 coding sequence is TGTGCCAGCAGTTTATCGGGGGCGGGGCTCAGCTCCTACGAGCAGTACTTC.

This clonotype appeared many times. Here the CDR3 DNA reads TGTGCCAGCAGCTCCGGCCAGCGGGGTTACAATGAGCAGTTCTTC. Encoded protein: CASSSGQRGYNEQFF. This chain uses TRBV5-6 with TRBJ2-1, with 7 bases that match TRBD2. Trimming took 3 bases from V and 4 from J; bases not matched to a gene: 7. CDR1 and CDR2 (germline): SGHDT, YYEEEE. CDR3 length: 15 amino acids.

This clonotype occurred many times. The J gene is TRBJ2-2, the V gene TRBV20-1; TRBD1 might be the D (5 bases). The germline gives CDR1 DFQATT, CDR2 SNEGSKA (reference sequence). The CDR3 loop spans 14 amino acids. V lost 2 bases, J lost 2 bases, and 9 bases lay in between. This CDR3 is CSARSQGNTGELFF. In DNA form, the CDR3 reads TGCAGTGCTAGATCTCAGGGTAACACCGGGGAGCTGTTTTTT.

V and J are TRBV29-1 and TRBJ1-1; D gene ambiguous. Germline V gives CDR1 SQVTM, CDR2 ANQGSEA. Deletions cut 5 bases from V and 8 bases from J, with 12 bases between. This CDR3 has 11 amino acids. DNA of the CDR3: TGCAGCGTTTGGATGGGTATCGAAGCTTTCTTT. It encodes CSVWMGIEAFF.

This clonotype was detected a few times. The gene calls are TRBV6-5 and TRBJ2-1; TRBD1 matches at 11 bases. The V gene's germline CDR1 is MNHEY and CDR2 SVGAGI. Losses at the gene ends were 0 bases for V and 7 bases for J; bases not matched to a gene: 5. The CDR3 sequence is 16 residues long. The CDR3 protein is CASSYSGQGAVNEQFF. CDR3 bases: TGTGCCAGCAGTTACTCCGGACAGGGGGCCGTTAATGAGCAGTTCTTC.

The rearrangement uses TRBV11-3 and TRBJ1-5, with unresolved D. The V end lost 7 bases, the J end lost 4 bases, and 14 bases lay between the germline ends. The CDR3 length is 14 residues. Germline assignment: CDR1 SGHNT and CDR2 YENEEA. The CDR3 loop is CASTLTSSNQPQHF. CDR3 bases: TGTGCCAGCACCCTCACCTCTTCTAATCAGCCCCAGCATTTT.

This clonotype is a singleton in its sample. This chain joins TRBV28 and TRBJ2-2; the D gene could be TRBD1 or TRBD2 (5 bases each). The CDR3 is 15 residues long. Trimming left V 1 base short and J 6 bases short, with 12 bases between. Germline V gives CDR1 MDHEN, CDR2 SYDVKM. CDR3 nucleotide sequence: TGTGCCAGCAGTTTATCAGGGATCGGGGCCGGGGAGCTGTTTTTT. Amino acids: CASSLSGIGAGELFF.

The chain has TRBV7-7 and TRBJ2-2; D call uncertain. V lost 4 bases, J lost 6 bases, and 6 bases lay in between. Per the germline V gene, CDR1 is SSHAT and CDR2 is FNYEAQ (reference sequence). The CDR3 has 12 amino acids. The CDR3 DNA follows: TGTGCCAGCAGCTCCACGTCCGGGGAGCTGTTTTTT. Its translation: CASSSTSGELFF.

V is TRBV6-5 and J is TRBJ2-2; the D is unclear. V gave up 2 bases and J gave up 4 bases, with 8 bases separating them. This CDR3 region has 14 residues. The germline V gene encodes CDR1 MNHEY and CDR2 SVGAGI. The DNA of the CDR3 is TGTGCCAGCAGTTACGCGGAAGGCACCGGGGAGCTGTTTTTT. Protein sequence: CASSYAEGTGELFF.

This clonotype occurred many times. The gene calls are TRBV6-6 and TRBJ2-3, with 13 bases that match TRBD2. Germline CDR1 and CDR2: MNHNY and SVGAGI (reference sequence). CDR3 length: 15 residues. With V trimmed by 4 bases and J by 6 bases, 4 bases remained unmatched. CDR3 bases: TGTGCCAGCAGTTTCGCGGGACTAGCGGGGGATACGCAGTATTTT. Its protein product is CASSFAGLAGDTQYF.

This clonotype appeared a few times. The chain employs TRBV6-1 and TRBJ2-1; weak D call: TRBD2 (5 bases). Germline CDR1 and CDR2: MNHNS and SASEGT. V lost 2 bases and J 6 bases, leaving 11 bases between the germline ends. The CDR3 is 14 amino acids. The CDR3 reads CASSELREFNEQFF. The CDR3 DNA reads as TGTGCCAGCAGTGAATTACGGGAATTCAATGAGCAGTTCTTC.

The V and J genes are TRBV12-3 or TRBV12-4 and TRBJ2-7, with 8 positions matching TRBD1. Unmatched junction bases numbered 10, after V lost 6 bases and J lost 6 bases. The CDR3 is made up of 14 amino acids. The CDR3 here is CASSLRTGSGEQYF. Written as DNA, the CDR3 is TGTGCCAGCAGCCTCCGGACAGGGTCCGGCGAGCAGTACTTC.

This clonotype was seen many times. The gene calls are TRBV20-1 and TRBJ2-7; 7 bases fit TRBD1. The V segment lost 5 bases and the J segment 1 base; nucleotides outside the gene matches: 8. The germline V gene encodes CDR1 DFQATT and CDR2 SNEGSKA (reference sequence). The length of the CDR3 is 14 residues. CDR3 region: CSAADRAKSYEQYV. In nucleotides, the CDR3 is TGCAGTGCTGCCGACAGGGCCAAGTCCTACGAGCAGTACGTC.

V usage is TRBV5-6 and J usage is TRBJ1-5, with D possibly TRBD1 on 6 matching bases. The V end was cut by 1 base, the J end by 9 bases, with 11 bases between. The CDR3 runs 13 residues. Germline V gene sequence: CDR1 SGHDT, CDR2 YYEEEE. CDR3 coding DNA: TGTGCCAGCAGCTTGTCAGGGGTTACGCCCCAGCATTTT. Its protein product is CASSLSGVTPQHF.

J is TRBJ1-5 and V is TRBV4-1; TRBD1 might be the D (6 bases). The length of the CDR3 is 15 residues. V lost 4 bases to trimming and J lost 7 bases, with 17 bases between them. Germline CDR1 MGHRA, CDR2 YSYEKL. Here the CDR3 DNA reads TGCGCCAGCAGCCGCCAACAGGGATTGGGACAGCCCCAGCATTTT. Its translation is CASSRQQGLGQPQHF.